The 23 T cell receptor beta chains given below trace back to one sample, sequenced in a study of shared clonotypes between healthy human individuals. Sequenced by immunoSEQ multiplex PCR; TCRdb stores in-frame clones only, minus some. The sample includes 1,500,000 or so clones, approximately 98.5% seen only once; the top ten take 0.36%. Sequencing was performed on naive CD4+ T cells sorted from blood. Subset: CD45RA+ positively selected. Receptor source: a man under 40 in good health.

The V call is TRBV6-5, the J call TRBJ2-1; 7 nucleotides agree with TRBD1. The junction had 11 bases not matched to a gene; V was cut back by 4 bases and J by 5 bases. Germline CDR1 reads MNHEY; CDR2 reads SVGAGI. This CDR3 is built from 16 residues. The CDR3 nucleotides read TGTGCCAGCAGTTCCGGTCGGGACAGAGTAAACAATGAGCAGTTCTTC. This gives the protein CASSSGRDRVNNEQFF.

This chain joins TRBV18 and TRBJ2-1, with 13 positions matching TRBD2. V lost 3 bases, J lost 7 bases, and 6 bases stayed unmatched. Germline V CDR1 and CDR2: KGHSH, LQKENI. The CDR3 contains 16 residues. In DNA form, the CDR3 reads TGTGCCAGCTCACCGGGGACTAGCGGGACGGGGAATGAGCAGTTCTTC. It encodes CASSPGTSGTGNEQFF.

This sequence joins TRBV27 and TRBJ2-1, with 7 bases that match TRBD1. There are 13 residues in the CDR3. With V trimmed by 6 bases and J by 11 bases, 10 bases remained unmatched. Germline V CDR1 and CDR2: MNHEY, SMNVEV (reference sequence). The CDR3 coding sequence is TGTGCCAGCAGCCCGGCAGGGGGTTCTCAGCAGTTCTTC. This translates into CASSPAGGSQQFF.

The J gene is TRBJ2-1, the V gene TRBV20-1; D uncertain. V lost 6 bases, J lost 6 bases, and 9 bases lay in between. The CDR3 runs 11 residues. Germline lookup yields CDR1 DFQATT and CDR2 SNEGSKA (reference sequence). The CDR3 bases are TGCAGTGCAAGACCGGCCAATGAGCAGTTCTTC. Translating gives CSARPANEQFF.

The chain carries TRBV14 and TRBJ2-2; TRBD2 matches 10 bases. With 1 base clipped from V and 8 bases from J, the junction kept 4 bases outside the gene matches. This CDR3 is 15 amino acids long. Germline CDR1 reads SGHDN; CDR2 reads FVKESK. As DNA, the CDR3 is TGTGCCAGCAGCCAAGGCCTAGCGGGAGTAGGGGAGCTGTTTTTT. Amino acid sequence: CASSQGLAGVGELFF.

CDR3 protein: CASSRLPGQGTGELFF. CDR3 nucleotides: TGTGCCAGCTCACGATTGCCGGGACAGGGAACCGGGGAGCTGTTTTTT. The chain recombines TRBV18 with TRBJ2-2; TRBD1 aligns across 9 bases. The V segment lost 4 bases and the J segment 5 bases; nucleotides outside the gene matches: 8. The germline V gene has CDR1 KGHSH and CDR2 LQKENI. This CDR3 comprises 16 residues.

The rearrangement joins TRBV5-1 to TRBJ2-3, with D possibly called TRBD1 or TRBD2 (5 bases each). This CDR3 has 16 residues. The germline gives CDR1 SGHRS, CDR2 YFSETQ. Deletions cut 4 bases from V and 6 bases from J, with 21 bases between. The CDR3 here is CASSLRPLGDADTQYF. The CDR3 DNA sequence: TGCGCCAGCAGCCTCAGACCCCTGGGGGACGCCGATACGCAGTATTTT.

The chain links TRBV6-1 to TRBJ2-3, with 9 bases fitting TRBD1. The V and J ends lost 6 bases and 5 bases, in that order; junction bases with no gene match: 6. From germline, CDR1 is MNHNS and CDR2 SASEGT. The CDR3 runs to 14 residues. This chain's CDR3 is CASRGTGRLDTQYF. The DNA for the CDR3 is TGTGCCAGCAGGGGGACAGGGCGATTAGATACGCAGTATTTT.

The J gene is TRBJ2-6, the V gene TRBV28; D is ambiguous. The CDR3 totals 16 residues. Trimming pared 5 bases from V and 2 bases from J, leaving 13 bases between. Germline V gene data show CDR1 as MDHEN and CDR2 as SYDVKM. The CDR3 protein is CASSQRTGAGANVLTF. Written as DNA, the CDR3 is TGTGCCAGCAGTCAGAGGACGGGCGCTGGGGCCAACGTCCTGACTTTC.

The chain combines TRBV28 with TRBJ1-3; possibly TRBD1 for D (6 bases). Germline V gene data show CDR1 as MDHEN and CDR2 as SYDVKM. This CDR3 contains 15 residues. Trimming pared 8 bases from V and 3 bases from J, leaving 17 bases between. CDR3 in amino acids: CASPNRGGFGNTIYF. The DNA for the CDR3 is TGTGCCAGCCCAAACCGAGGGGGTTTTGGAAACACCATATATTTT.

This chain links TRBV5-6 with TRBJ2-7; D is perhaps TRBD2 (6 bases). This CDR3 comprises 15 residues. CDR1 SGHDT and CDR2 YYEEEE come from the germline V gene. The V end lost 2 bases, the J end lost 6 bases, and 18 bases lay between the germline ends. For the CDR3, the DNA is TGTGCCAGCAGCTTTCGGGCGGGGTCCCGGGGCGAGCAGTACTTC. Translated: CASSFRAGSRGEQYF.

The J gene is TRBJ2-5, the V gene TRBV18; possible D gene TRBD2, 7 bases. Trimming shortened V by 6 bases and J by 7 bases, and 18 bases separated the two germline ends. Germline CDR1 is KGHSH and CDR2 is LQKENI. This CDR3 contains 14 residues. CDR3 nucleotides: TGTGCCAGCTCGACAGGTAGCGGGCTGGGGACCCAGTACTTC. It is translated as CASSTGSGLGTQYF.

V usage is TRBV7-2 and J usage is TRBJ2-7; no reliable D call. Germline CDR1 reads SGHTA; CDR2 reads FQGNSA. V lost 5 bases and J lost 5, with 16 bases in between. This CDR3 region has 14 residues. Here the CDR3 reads CASSLGPRLDEQYF. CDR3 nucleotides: TGTGCCAGCAGCCTGGGCCCCAGGTTAGACGAGCAGTACTTC.

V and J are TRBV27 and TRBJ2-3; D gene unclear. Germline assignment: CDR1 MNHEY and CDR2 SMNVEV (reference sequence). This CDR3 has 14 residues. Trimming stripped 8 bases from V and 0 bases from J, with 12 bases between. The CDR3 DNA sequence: TGTGCCAGCCGCAGAGAATACAGCACAGATACGCAGTATTTT. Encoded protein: CASRREYSTDTQYF.

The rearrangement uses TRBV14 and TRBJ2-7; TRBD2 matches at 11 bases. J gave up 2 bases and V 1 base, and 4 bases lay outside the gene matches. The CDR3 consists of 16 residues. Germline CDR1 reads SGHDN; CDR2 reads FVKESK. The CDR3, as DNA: TGTGCCAGCAGCCAAGGAACTAGCGGGGGAACCTACGAGCAGTACTTC. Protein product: CASSQGTSGGTYEQYF.

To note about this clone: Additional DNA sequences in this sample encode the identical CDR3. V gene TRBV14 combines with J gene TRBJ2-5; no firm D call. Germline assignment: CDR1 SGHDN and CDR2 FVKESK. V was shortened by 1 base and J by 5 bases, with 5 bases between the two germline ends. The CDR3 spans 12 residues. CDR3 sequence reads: CASSQVGETQYF. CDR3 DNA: TGTGCCAGCAGCCAAGTTGGTGAGACCCAGTACTTC.

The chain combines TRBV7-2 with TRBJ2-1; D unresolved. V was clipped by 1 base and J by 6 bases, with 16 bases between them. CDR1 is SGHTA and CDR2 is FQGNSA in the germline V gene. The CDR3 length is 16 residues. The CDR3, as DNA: TGTGCCAGCAGCTTAGGTCTTCTCTTGCTGCTCAATGAGCAGTTCTTC. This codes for CASSLGLLLLLNEQFF.

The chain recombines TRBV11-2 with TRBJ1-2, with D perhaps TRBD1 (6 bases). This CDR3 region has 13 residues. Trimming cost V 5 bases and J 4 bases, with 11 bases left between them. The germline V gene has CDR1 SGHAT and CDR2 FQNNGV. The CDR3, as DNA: TGTGCCAGCAGCGCCGGACAGTTCTATGGCTACACCTTC. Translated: CASSAGQFYGYTF.

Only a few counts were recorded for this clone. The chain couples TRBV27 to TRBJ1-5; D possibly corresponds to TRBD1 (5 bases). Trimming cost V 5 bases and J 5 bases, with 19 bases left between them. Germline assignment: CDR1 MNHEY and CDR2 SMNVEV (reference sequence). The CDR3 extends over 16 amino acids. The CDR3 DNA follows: TGTGCCAGCAGTCCCCAAGGGGTACGAGAGGATCAGCCCCAGCATTTT. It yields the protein CASSPQGVREDQPQHF.

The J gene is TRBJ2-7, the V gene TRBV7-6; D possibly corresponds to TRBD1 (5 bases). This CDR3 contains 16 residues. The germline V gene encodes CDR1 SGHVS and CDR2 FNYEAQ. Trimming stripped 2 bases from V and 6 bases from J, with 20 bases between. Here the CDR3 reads CASSLILSGLGVEQYF. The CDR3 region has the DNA TGTGCCAGCAGCTTAATTTTGTCTGGTCTAGGGGTCGAGCAGTACTTC.

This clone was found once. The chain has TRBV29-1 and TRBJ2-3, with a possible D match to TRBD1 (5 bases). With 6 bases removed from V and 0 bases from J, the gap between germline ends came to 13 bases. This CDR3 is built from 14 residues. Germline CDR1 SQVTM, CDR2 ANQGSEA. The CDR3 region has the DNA TGCAGCGTCTTAGAGACAGCTAGCACAGATACGCAGTATTTT. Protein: CSVLETASTDTQYF.

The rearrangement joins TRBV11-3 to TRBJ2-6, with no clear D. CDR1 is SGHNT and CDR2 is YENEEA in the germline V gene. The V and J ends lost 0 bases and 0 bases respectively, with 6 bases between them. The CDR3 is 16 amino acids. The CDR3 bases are TGTGCCAGCAGCTTAGACGGGCCCTCTGGGGCCAACGTCCTGACTTTC. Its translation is CASSLDGPSGANVLTF.

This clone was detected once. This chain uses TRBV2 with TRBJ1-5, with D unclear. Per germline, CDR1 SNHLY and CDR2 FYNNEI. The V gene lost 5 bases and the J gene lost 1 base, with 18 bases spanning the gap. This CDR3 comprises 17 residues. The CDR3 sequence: CASSRLSGFSSNQPQHF. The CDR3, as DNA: TGTGCCAGCAGTCGGTTATCGGGGTTTTCGAGCAATCAGCCCCAGCATTTT.